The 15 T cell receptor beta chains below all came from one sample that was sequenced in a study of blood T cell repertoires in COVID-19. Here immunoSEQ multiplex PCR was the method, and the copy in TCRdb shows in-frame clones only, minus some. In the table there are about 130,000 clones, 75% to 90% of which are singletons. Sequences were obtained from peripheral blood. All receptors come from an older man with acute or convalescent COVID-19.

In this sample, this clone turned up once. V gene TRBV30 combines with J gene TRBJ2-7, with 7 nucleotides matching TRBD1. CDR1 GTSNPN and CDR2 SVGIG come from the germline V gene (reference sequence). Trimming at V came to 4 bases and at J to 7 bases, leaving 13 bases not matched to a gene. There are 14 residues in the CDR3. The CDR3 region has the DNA TGTGCCTGGAAAATGGGACAGAATCCTCGGGAGCAGTACTTC. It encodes CAWKMGQNPREQYF.

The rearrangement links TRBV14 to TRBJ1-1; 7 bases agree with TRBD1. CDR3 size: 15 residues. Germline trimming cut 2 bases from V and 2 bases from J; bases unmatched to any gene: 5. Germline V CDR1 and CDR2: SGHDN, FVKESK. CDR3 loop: CASSQRQGPNTEAFF. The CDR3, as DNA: TGTGCCAGCAGCCAAAGACAGGGACCAAACACTGAAGCTTTCTTT.

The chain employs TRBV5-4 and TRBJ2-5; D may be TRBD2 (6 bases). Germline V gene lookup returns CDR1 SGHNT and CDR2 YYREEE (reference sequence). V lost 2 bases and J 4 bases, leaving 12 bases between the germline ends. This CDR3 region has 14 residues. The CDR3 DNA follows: TGTGCCAGCAGCTTATGGGGAGGCAGAGAGACCCAGTACTTC. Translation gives CASSLWGGRETQYF.

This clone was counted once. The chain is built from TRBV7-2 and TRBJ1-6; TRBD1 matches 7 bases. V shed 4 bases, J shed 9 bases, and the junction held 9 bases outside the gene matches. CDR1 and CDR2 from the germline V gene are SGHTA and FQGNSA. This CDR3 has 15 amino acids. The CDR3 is CASSSTTGSSSPLHF. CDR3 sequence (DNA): TGTGCCAGCAGCTCAACGACAGGGTCGAGTTCACCCCTCCACTTT. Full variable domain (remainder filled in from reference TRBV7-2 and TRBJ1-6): GAGVSQSPSNKVTEKGKDVELRCDPISGHTALYWYRQSLGQGLEFLIYFQGNSAPDKSGLPSDRFSAERTGGSVSTLTIQRTQQEDSAVYLCASSSTTGSSSPLHFGNGTRLTVT.

This chain's CDR3 is CASSYDSRTGANVLTF. CDR3 bases: TGTGCCAGCAGTTACGACTCACGAACTGGGGCCAACGTCCTGACTTTC. V usage is TRBV6-5 and J usage is TRBJ2-6; no definite D call. Germline V gene sequence: CDR1 MNHEY, CDR2 SVGAGI. This CDR3 is built from 16 residues. The V end was cut by 2 bases, the J end by 2 bases, with 10 bases between.

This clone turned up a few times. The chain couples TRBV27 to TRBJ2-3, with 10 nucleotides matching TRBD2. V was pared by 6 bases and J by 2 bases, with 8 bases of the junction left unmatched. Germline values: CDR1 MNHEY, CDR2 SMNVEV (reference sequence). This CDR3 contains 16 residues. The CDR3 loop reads CASRGVAGGSTDTQYF. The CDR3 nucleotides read TGTGCCAGCAGGGGAGTAGCGGGGGGCTCCACAGATACGCAGTATTTT.

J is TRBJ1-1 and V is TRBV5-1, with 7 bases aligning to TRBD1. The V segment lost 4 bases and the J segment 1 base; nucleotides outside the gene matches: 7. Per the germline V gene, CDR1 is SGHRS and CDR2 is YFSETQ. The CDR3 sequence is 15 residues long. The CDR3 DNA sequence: TGCGCCAGCAGCGTGACCGGACAGGCGAACACTGAAGCTTTCTTT. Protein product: CASSVTGQANTEAFF.

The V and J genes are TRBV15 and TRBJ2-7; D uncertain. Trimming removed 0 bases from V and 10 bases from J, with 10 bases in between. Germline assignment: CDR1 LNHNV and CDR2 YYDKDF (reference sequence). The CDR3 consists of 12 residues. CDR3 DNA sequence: TGTGCCACCAGCAGAGACCAGCGAGTTCAGTACTTC. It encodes CATSRDQRVQYF.

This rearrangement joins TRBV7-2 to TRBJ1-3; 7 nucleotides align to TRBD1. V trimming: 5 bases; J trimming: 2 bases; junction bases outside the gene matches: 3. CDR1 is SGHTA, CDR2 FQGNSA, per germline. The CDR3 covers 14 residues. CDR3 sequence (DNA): TGTGCCAGCAGCGATGGGACAGCTGGAAACACCATATATTTT. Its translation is CASSDGTAGNTIYF.

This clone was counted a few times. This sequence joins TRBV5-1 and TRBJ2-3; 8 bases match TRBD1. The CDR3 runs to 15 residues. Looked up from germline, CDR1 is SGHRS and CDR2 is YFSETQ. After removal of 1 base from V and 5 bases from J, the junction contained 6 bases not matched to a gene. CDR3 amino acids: CASSLQGAREDTQYF. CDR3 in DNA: TGCGCCAGCAGCTTGCAGGGGGCGCGGGAAGATACGCAGTATTTT. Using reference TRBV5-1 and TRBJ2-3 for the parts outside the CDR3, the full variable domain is KAGVTQTPRYLIKTRGQQVTLSCSPISGHRSVSWYQQTPGQGLQFLFEYFSETQRNKGNFPGRFSGRQFSNSRSEMNVSTLELGDSALYLCASSLQGAREDTQYFGPGTRLTVL.

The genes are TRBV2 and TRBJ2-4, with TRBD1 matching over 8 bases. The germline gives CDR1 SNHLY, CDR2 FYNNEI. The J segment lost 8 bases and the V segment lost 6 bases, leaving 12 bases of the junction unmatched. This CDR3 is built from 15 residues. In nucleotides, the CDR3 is TGTGCCAGCAGAAGATTAGGACAGGGTGGGGACATTCAGTACTTC. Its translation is CASRRLGQGGDIQYF.

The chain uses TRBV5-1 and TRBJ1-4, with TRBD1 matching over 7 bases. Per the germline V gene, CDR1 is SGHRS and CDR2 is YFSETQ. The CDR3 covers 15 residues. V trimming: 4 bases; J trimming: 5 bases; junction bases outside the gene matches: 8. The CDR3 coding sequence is TGCGCCAGCAGCGCAGACAGGGTTGGGAATGAAAAACTGTTTTTT. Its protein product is CASSADRVGNEKLFF.

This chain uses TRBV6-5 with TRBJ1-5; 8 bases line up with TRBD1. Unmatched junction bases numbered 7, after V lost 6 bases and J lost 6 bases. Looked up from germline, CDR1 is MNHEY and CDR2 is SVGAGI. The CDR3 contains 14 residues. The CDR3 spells CASSSETGVQPQHF. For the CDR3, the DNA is TGTGCCAGCAGCAGTGAGACAGGGGTTCAGCCCCAGCATTTT.

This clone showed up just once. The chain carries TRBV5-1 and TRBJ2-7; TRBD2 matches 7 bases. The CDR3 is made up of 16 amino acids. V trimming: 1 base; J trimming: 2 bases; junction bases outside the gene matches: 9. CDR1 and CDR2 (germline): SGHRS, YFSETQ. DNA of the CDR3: TGCGCCAGCAGCTTGTTCTCAGCGGGAACCGCCTACGAGCAGTACTTC. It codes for CASSLFSAGTAYEQYF.

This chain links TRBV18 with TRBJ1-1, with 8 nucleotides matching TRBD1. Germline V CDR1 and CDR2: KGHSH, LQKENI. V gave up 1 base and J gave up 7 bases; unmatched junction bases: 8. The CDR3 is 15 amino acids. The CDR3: CASSPRTTGVDEAFF. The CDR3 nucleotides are TGTGCCAGCTCACCACGCACGACAGGGGTGGATGAAGCTTTCTTT.